This T cell receptor beta chain was captured by sequencing in a study of blood T cells in healthy people across ages. Study findings and constraints: As naive T cell percentage varied, TCR beta diversity correlated strongly with it.

For every donor, a draw yielded ten milliliters of peripheral blood. Concerning this clonotype: Its antigen is unidentified.

Combining a sample-barcoded 5' primer with a J-beta primer mix, a second PCR ran for roughly 7 to 11 cycles. A single record per CDR3 protein comes from TCRdb applying MiXCR to the 5' RACE reads. The sample records fewer than 800,000 distinct CDR3 sequences, about 25% being singletons. The same data also went into a second study, on T cells of mothers and their children. That work states: Primer M1S, used in the second PCR, introduced sample barcodes and 2-4 random nucleotides.

The source of this sequence is a boy aged 10-17 years in good health. The material sequenced was blood.

CDR3 DNA sequence: TGCAGTGCTAGCTCTACAGGGATCCCTGGCACAGATACGCAGTATTTT. Protein: CSASSTGIPGTDTQYF. The chain carries TRBV20-1 and TRBJ2-3; tentative D call: TRBD1 (6 bases). Germline CDR1 and CDR2: DFQATT and SNEGSKA (reference sequence). This CDR3 spans 16 amino acids. V was pared by 3 bases and J by 1 base, with 17 bases between.